Given below is one TCR beta chain in context. Data came from immunoSEQ multiplex PCR; TCRdb stores just in-frame clones and leaves some out. This sample has roughly 140,000 clones, with roughly 90% found just once. The CDR3 is made up of 13 amino acids. V lost 9 bases and J lost 3; bases outside the gene matches: 4. From germline, CDR1 is SGHNT and CDR2 YYREEE (reference sequence). This sample is part of a study of control samples from healthy donors and cancer patients. The clonotype originates from a young man in good health. The sample consisted of blood. The chain combines TRBV5-4 with TRBJ2-7; 12 bases match TRBD2. CDR3 protein: CAIGLAGNYEQYF. The CDR3 DNA reads as TGTGCCATCGGACTAGCGGGGAACTACGAGCAGTACTTC.